There are many counts of the clone carrying this TCR beta chain. Time point specified: persistent/refractory GD, antithyroid drugs over 5 years with positive TRAb. PBMC-derived RNA was used for the TCR library. Germline loops: CDR1 SNHLY, CDR2 FYNNEI. Trimming removed 6 bases from V and 0 bases from J, with 13 bases in between. The CDR3 is made up of 15 amino acids. These data belong to a study of regulatory T cells in long-lasting Graves disease. For TCR beta, libraries came from iRepertoire HTBI primers and Arm-PCR of CDR3 regions. TCRdb re-derived calls from the multiplex PCR reads in MiXCR, one entry per CDR3 protein. This sample yields about 460,000 distinct CDR3 sequences, of which 22% are seen a single time; 13% belongs to the top ten.

The V and J genes are TRBV2 and TRBJ2-3, with D possibly matching TRBD2 (5 bases). This clonotype was obtained from a female donor with Graves disease. The specimen comprised peripheral blood mononuclear cells (PBMCs), sampled when the disease was refractory, from a patient treated with antithyroid drugs. The CDR3 loop reads CASSPLGLSTDTQYF. Here the CDR3 DNA reads TGTGCCAGCAGCCCGCTCGGACTTAGCACAGATACGCAGTATTTT.